Shown below are 21 T cell receptor beta chains from a single sample sequenced in a study of T cell responses to AZD1222 COVID-19 vaccine. Sequencing was performed with immunoSEQ multiplex PCR; in TCRdb, only in-frame clones are kept and a portion is missing. Here the sample spans about 130,000 clones, approximately 86% being singletons. The source was peripheral blood, collected on day 0 of AZD1222 vaccination. The source is an adult in good health.

The chain links TRBV7-6 to TRBJ2-3; D call uncertain. In germline, CDR1 is SGHVS, CDR2 FNYEAQ. The V and J ends lost 5 bases and 3 bases respectively, with 0 bases between them. The CDR3 loop spans 10 amino acids. This CDR3 is CASSTDTQYF. The CDR3 bases are TGTGCCAGCAGCACAGATACGCAGTATTTT.

The chain has TRBV4-3 and TRBJ2-6, with D hard to call. Germline CDR1 LGHNA, CDR2 YSLEER. Deletions cut 3 bases from V and 0 bases from J, with 6 bases between. The CDR3 length is 15 residues. CDR3 DNA sequence: TGCGCCAGCAGCCACGCTTCCTCTGGGGCCAACGTCCTGACTTTC. It encodes CASSHASSGANVLTF.

The J gene is TRBJ1-1, the V gene TRBV6-5; possibly TRBD1 for D (6 bases). Germline CDR1 MNHEY, CDR2 SVGAGI. The V end was cut by 6 bases, the J end by 8 bases, with 16 bases between. The CDR3 has 13 residues. CDR3 coding DNA: TGTGCCAGCAGCCCCAGGGGCGGGGTGGAAGCTTTCTTT. It codes for CASSPRGGVEAFF.

V gene TRBV19 combines with J gene TRBJ1-1, with D possibly matching TRBD1 (5 bases). Germline CDR1 and CDR2: LNHDA and SQIVND (reference sequence). V was clipped by 5 bases and J by 3 bases, with 16 bases between them. The CDR3 consists of 15 residues. The CDR3 region is CASSSGLTRYTEAFF. The CDR3 coding sequence is TGTGCCAGTAGTTCAGGGCTGACTCGGTACACTGAAGCTTTCTTT.

This chain uses TRBV7-2 with TRBJ1-3; D gene ambiguous. The CDR3 extends over 15 amino acids. Trimming shortened V by 0 bases and J by 1 base, and 7 bases separated the two germline ends. Germline V gene sequence: CDR1 SGHTA, CDR2 FQGNSA. The CDR3: CASSLALRSGNTIYF. DNA of the CDR3: TGTGCCAGCAGCTTAGCGCTACGGTCTGGAAACACCATATATTTT. Supplemented by reference TRBV7-2 and TRBJ1-3, the full variable domain reads GAGVSQSPSNKVTEKGKDVELRCDPISGHTALYWYRQSLGQGLEFLIYFQGNSAPDKSGLPSDRFSAERTGGSVSTLTIQRTQQEDSAVYLCASSLALRSGNTIYFGEGSWLTVV.

The chain's CDR3 is CASSPGGQRNYGYTF. The CDR3 bases are TGTGCCAGCAGTCCTGGGGGACAGCGGAACTATGGCTACACCTTC. V gene TRBV27 combines with J gene TRBJ1-2; 7 bases align to TRBD1. After removal of 5 bases from V and 2 bases from J, the junction contained 8 bases not matched to a gene. The CDR3 is 15 residues long. CDR1 and CDR2 (germline): MNHEY, SMNVEV (reference sequence).

The rearrangement links TRBV5-4 to TRBJ2-1, with no clear D. The CDR3 totals 11 residues. Germline loops: CDR1 SGHNT, CDR2 YYREEE (reference sequence). V lost 4 bases to trimming and J lost 8 bases, with 7 bases between them. The CDR3 loop reads CASSNPYEQFF. The CDR3 DNA is TGTGCCAGCAGCAACCCCTATGAGCAGTTCTTC.

The chain links TRBV12-5 to TRBJ1-2; 12 nucleotides align to TRBD1. The CDR3 sequence is 14 residues long. V dropped 10 bases and J dropped 4; count of bases not matched to a gene: 7. The germline V gene has CDR1 LGHNT and CDR2 FRNRAP. CDR3 in amino acids: CATGGTGGVYGYTF. For the CDR3, the DNA is TGTGCTACAGGCGGGACAGGGGGCGTCTATGGCTACACCTTC.

This clone was found a few times. The chain employs TRBV4-2 and TRBJ1-6; no firm D call. In germline, CDR1 is LGHNA, CDR2 YNFKEQ. V lost 1 base to trimming and J lost 2 bases, with 12 bases between them. The CDR3 consists of 17 residues. The CDR3 spells CASSQAGSGAYNSPLHF. In DNA, the CDR3 is TGTGCCAGCAGCCAAGCTGGGTCTGGGGCCTATAATTCACCCCTCCACTTT.

The genes are TRBV12-3 or TRBV12-4 and TRBJ2-4, with D tentatively TRBD1 or TRBD2 (5 bases each). This CDR3 has 13 amino acids. V was cut by 0 bases and J by 5 bases, with 5 bases left in between. The CDR3 is CASSLAGENIQYF. The CDR3, as DNA: TGTGCCAGCAGTTTAGCGGGGGAAAACATTCAGTACTTC.

The chain joins TRBV10-3 to TRBJ2-5; 12 positions agree with TRBD2. This CDR3 region has 17 residues. CDR1 and CDR2 (germline): ENHRY, SYGVKD. V trimming: 10 bases; J trimming: 5 bases; junction bases outside the gene matches: 17. CDR3 in amino acids: CANRGTSGRQVVETQYF. In DNA form, the CDR3 reads TGTGCCAACCGCGGGACTAGCGGGCGTCAGGTGGTGGAGACCCAGTACTTC.

V usage is TRBV6-5 and J usage is TRBJ2-7; 9 nucleotides line up with TRBD2. CDR1 is MNHEY and CDR2 is SVGAGI in the germline V gene. V lost 5 bases and J lost 7; bases outside the gene matches: 9. The CDR3 length is 14 residues. Written as DNA, the CDR3 is TGTGCCAGCAGTCCTCAGGGACTAGCACGGGAGCAGTACTTC. This codes for CASSPQGLAREQYF.

The J gene is TRBJ1-3, the V gene TRBV6-2 or TRBV6-3; tentatively, D is TRBD1 (6 bases). Germline assignment: CDR1 MNHEY and CDR2 SVGEGT. The CDR3 is 14 residues long. Trimming removed 0 bases from V and 5 bases from J, with 8 bases in between. The CDR3 sequence is CASSYSGGRNTIYF. CDR3 coding DNA: TGTGCCAGCAGTTACTCAGGGGGAAGAAACACCATATATTTT.

The chain has TRBV28 and TRBJ1-5; 10 positions match TRBD1. V lost 3 bases and J lost 6; bases outside the gene matches: 11. Germline CDR1 and CDR2: MDHEN and SYDVKM. The CDR3 totals 17 residues. The CDR3 DNA reads TGTGCCAGCAGTTTTTGGGGGACAGGGGAAGTGGGTCAGCCCCAGCATTTT. This encodes CASSFWGTGEVGQPQHF.

This clone is a singleton in its sample. The CDR3 DNA reads as TGCAGGGGGAACACTGAAGCTTTCTTT. Translation: CRGNTEAFF. This chain links TRBV20-1 with TRBJ1-1; no reliable D call. Germline CDR1 is DFQATT and CDR2 is SNEGSKA (reference sequence). This CDR3 has 9 amino acids.

The rearrangement uses TRBV6-2 or TRBV6-3 and TRBJ2-7; 8 nucleotides align to TRBD1. CDR3 length: 16 amino acids. J was trimmed by 2 bases and V by 5 bases; bases with no gene match: 11. The germline V gene has CDR1 MNHEY and CDR2 SVGEGT. The CDR3 DNA sequence: TGTGCCAGCAGTCTGGGGGTGGGACAGGCCCCCTACGAGCAGTACTTC. Translation: CASSLGVGQAPYEQYF.

The chain uses TRBV25-1 and TRBJ1-6, with D possibly matching TRBD1 (6 bases). The CDR3 extends over 16 amino acids. Germline lookup yields CDR1 MGHDK and CDR2 SYGVNS. Trimming removed 1 base from V and 9 bases from J, with 16 bases in between. This chain's CDR3 is CASSEWAAGVSSPLHF. The CDR3 nucleotides read TGTGCCAGCAGTGAATGGGCGGCAGGGGTCAGTTCACCCCTCCACTTT. Variable domain in full (rest from reference TRBV25-1 and TRBJ1-6): EADIYQTPRYLVIGTGKKITLECSQTMGHDKMYWYQQDPGMELHLIHYSYGVNSTEKGDLSSESTVSRIRTEHFPLTLESARPSHTSQYLCASSEWAAGVSSPLHFGNGTRLTVT.

The chain couples TRBV5-1 to TRBJ1-4; 8 nucleotides match TRBD1. With 5 bases clipped from V and 5 bases from J, the junction kept 14 bases outside the gene matches. From germline, CDR1 is SGHRS and CDR2 YFSETQ. The CDR3 loop spans 17 amino acids. The CDR3 sequence: CASRQLYRGRKNEKLFF. CDR3 bases: TGCGCCAGCAGGCAATTGTACAGGGGGAGGAAGAATGAAAAACTGTTTTTT.

The chain uses TRBV18 and TRBJ1-1; no reliable D call. This CDR3 is 16 amino acids long. The V and J ends lost 1 base and 3 bases respectively, with 15 bases between them. CDR1 and CDR2 from the germline V gene are KGHSH and LQKENI. In DNA form, the CDR3 reads TGTGCCAGCTCACCACGCCTTCCGGCGGGGTACACTGAAGCTTTCTTT. It translates to CASSPRLPAGYTEAFF.

The chain joins TRBV18 to TRBJ2-7; 9 positions agree with TRBD1. The CDR3 extends over 15 amino acids. From germline, CDR1 is KGHSH and CDR2 LQKENI. The V gene end was trimmed by 3 bases and the J gene end by 2 bases; junction bases not matched to a gene: 5. In DNA, the CDR3 is TGTGCCAGCTCACCTGGACAGGGGCGAACCTACGAGCAGTACTTC. Its protein is CASSPGQGRTYEQYF.

This clone was detected once. Here the CDR3 DNA reads TGTGCCAGCAGCCAAGGTCTTTTACGAAAGAACACTGAAGCTTTCTTT. This encodes CASSQGLLRKNTEAFF. The rearrangement uses TRBV3-1 (or the pseudogene TRBV3-2) and TRBJ1-1, with D unresolved. V was pared by 1 base and J by 1 base, with 13 bases between. CDR3 length equals 16 residues. Germline CDR1 and CDR2: LGHDT and YNNKEL (reference sequence).